These 17 T cell receptor beta chains came from one sample sequenced in a study of beta chain features in type 1 diabetes. The sequenced template was cDNA made from the entire isolated RNA. Clones were sequenced by immunoSEQ multiplex PCR, and TCRdb holds only the in-frame ones, with some missing. This table has 150,000 to 160,000 clones, approximately 12% appearing once. The sequenced material came from central memory CD4+ T cells from blood. These receptors all stem from a man between 18 and 35 years old in good health.

This clone has a handful of counts. The rearrangement links TRBV30 to TRBJ1-1; a possible D gene is TRBD1 (5 bases). There are 10 residues in the CDR3. From germline, CDR1 is GTSNPN and CDR2 SVGIG (reference sequence). The V and J ends lost 1 base and 10 bases respectively, with 7 bases between them. CDR3 in amino acids: CAWSAQGAFF. The CDR3 nucleotides read TGTGCCTGGAGTGCCCAGGGAGCTTTCTTT.

Only a few counts were recorded for this clone. The V and J genes are TRBV29-1 and TRBJ1-1, with D perhaps matching TRBD1 (5 bases). The germline gives CDR1 SQVTM, CDR2 ANQGSEA. V was clipped by 4 bases and J by 0 bases, with 12 bases between them. The length of the CDR3 is 14 residues. The CDR3 region has the DNA TGCAGCGTTGCCCGACAGAGGGTGAACACTGAAGCTTTCTTT. This codes for CSVARQRVNTEAFF.

This clone was seen only a few times. The chain joins TRBV18 to TRBJ1-2; 8 bases map to TRBD1. J gave up 0 bases and V 5 bases, and 5 bases lay outside the gene matches. The CDR3 length is 15 residues. Per the germline V gene, CDR1 is KGHSH and CDR2 is LQKENI. The CDR3 reads CASSTRDRPNYGYTF. The CDR3 bases are TGTGCCAGCTCAACCCGGGACAGGCCTAACTATGGCTACACCTTC.

The chain has TRBV9 and TRBJ2-6, with D perhaps TRBD1 (5 bases). Germline values: CDR1 SGDLS, CDR2 YYNGEE. This CDR3 contains 15 residues. Trimming took off 3 bases at V and 1 base at J, with 8 bases between the two ends. The CDR3 coding sequence is TGTGCCAGCAGCGCCCCAGGGTCTGGGGCCAACGTCCTGACTTTC. It codes for CASSAPGSGANVLTF.

This clone was detected a few times. V is TRBV11-1 and J is TRBJ2-5; perhaps TRBD1 as D (5 bases). Trimming stripped 7 bases from V and 1 base from J, with 13 bases between. The germline gives CDR1 SGHAT, CDR2 FQDESV (reference sequence). The CDR3 has 14 amino acids. In nucleotides, the CDR3 is TGTGCCAGCACCCGGACACAACCCCAAGAGACCCAGTACTTC. Translation: CASTRTQPQETQYF.

About this clone: An end of the junction differs from the germline gene, which may be a read error. The chain combines TRBV7-2 with TRBJ2-3, with no clear D. The germline gives CDR1 SGHTA, CDR2 FQGNSA. The CDR3 sequence is 14 residues long. DNA of the CDR3: TGTGCCAGCAGCTTAGAATCGCTAACCCGTGGTATGCATTTT. It specifies CASSLESLTRGMHF.

The rearrangement joins TRBV11-2 to TRBJ2-2, with unresolved D. Germline CDR1 SGHAT, CDR2 FQNNGV. V was trimmed by 5 bases and J by 1 base, leaving 5 bases between them. CDR3 length: 13 amino acids. CDR3 coding DNA: TGTGCCAGCAGCCCGTGGAACACCGGGGAGCTGTTTTTT. This codes for CASSPWNTGELFF. Full variable domain (rest looked up from reference TRBV11-2 and TRBJ2-2): EAGVAQSPRYKIIEKRQSVAFWCNPISGHATLYWYQQILGQGPKLLIQFQNNGVVDDSQLPKDRFSAERLKGVDSTLKIQPAKLEDSAVYLCASSPWNTGELFFGEGSRLTVL.

In this sample, this clone turned up many times. The chain links TRBV15 to TRBJ2-3, with D perhaps being TRBD1 or TRBD2 (5 bases each). Trimming left V 5 bases short and J 10 bases short, with 13 bases between. The germline V gene encodes CDR1 LNHNV and CDR2 YYDKDF (reference sequence). This CDR3 is built from 12 residues. The DNA of the CDR3 is TGTGCCACCAGCGGGGGAACACCGGCGCAGTATTTT. It is translated as CATSGGTPAQYF.

This clone was seen at least ten times. The V and J genes are TRBV27 and TRBJ2-7; 11 positions match TRBD2. Germline assignment: CDR1 MNHEY and CDR2 SMNVEV (reference sequence). Unmatched junction bases numbered 9, after V lost 5 bases and J lost 6 bases. This CDR3 is built from 15 residues. The CDR3 spells CASSPNGLAGLEQYF. Here the CDR3 DNA reads TGTGCCAGCAGTCCAAACGGACTAGCGGGTCTCGAGCAGTACTTC.

This chain joins TRBV7-2 and TRBJ1-1; the D is unclear. Germline values: CDR1 SGHTA, CDR2 FQGNSA. The germline V and J ends were trimmed by 1 base and 1 base, with 10 bases remaining between them. The CDR3 has 15 residues. CDR3 sequence (DNA): TGTGCCAGCAGCTTAGATTGGGCGGCGAACACTGAAGCTTTCTTT. Amino acids: CASSLDWAANTEAFF.

V and J are TRBV6-1 and TRBJ2-1; D possibly matches TRBD1 or TRBD2 (5 bases each). From germline, CDR1 is MNHNS and CDR2 SASEGT. This CDR3 has 15 amino acids. Between the trimmed V and J ends, which lost 5 bases and 2 bases, there was a span of 13 bases. The CDR3 protein is CASSTSRGAYNEQFF. In nucleotides, the CDR3 is TGTGCCAGCAGTACTTCTAGAGGGGCCTACAATGAGCAGTTCTTC.

The CDR3 DNA is TGCAGCGTTTACAGGGCTCTTAACTATGGCTACACCTTC. Amino acids: CSVYRALNYGYTF. The V and J genes are TRBV29-1 and TRBJ1-2, with D possibly TRBD1 on 6 matching bases. V shed 5 bases and J shed 1 base, with 11 bases lying between them. The CDR3 totals 13 residues. The germline V gene has CDR1 SQVTM and CDR2 ANQGSEA.

This sequence joins TRBV30 and TRBJ1-5, with 7 nucleotides matching TRBD1. Germline assignment: CDR1 GTSNPN and CDR2 SVGIG (reference sequence). The CDR3 runs to 13 residues. After removal of 5 bases from V and 1 base from J, the junction contained 2 bases not matched to a gene. The DNA of the CDR3 is TGTGCCTGGGAGACAGGGAGCAATCAGCCCCAGCATTTT. Its translation: CAWETGSNQPQHF.

V is TRBV2 and J is TRBJ1-2, with no clear D. Germline V CDR1 and CDR2: SNHLY, FYNNEI. V was shortened by 7 bases and J by 5 bases, with 8 bases between the two germline ends. The CDR3 is 11 amino acids. The chain's CDR3 is CASNTGYGYTF. The CDR3 nucleotides read TGTGCCAGCAATACGGGGTATGGCTACACCTTC. Supplemented by reference TRBV2 and TRBJ1-2, the full variable domain reads EPEVTQTPSHQVTQMGQEVILRCVPISNHLYFYWYRQILGQKVEFLVSFYNNEISEKSEIFDDQFSVERPDGSNFTLKIRSTKLEDSAMYFCASNTGYGYTFGSGTRLTVV.

A few counts support this clone. This chain connects TRBV7-2 to TRBJ1-2; 7 nucleotides match TRBD1. The germline V gene encodes CDR1 SGHTA and CDR2 FQGNSA. The CDR3 totals 14 residues. J gave up 3 bases and V 1 base, and 2 bases lay outside the gene matches. The CDR3 DNA reads as TGTGCCAGCAGCTTAGGGGACAGCTACTATGGCTACACCTTC. Translation: CASSLGDSYYGYTF.

V usage is TRBV2 and J usage is TRBJ1-5, with D hard to call. CDR1 is SNHLY, CDR2 FYNNEI, per germline. The CDR3 extends over 13 amino acids. V was shortened by 8 bases and J by 2 bases, with 10 bases between the two germline ends. CDR3 loop: CASHSTGNQPQHF. The CDR3 DNA is TGTGCCAGCCACTCCACAGGCAATCAGCCCCAGCATTTT.

The table lists this clone with many counts. The CDR3 loop is CAISRDSNTGELFF. CDR3 DNA: TGTGCCATCAGTAGGGACTCCAACACCGGGGAGCTGTTTTTT. The rearrangement uses TRBV10-3 and TRBJ2-2; D may be TRBD2 (6 bases). This CDR3 spans 14 amino acids. The V and J ends lost 5 bases and 2 bases respectively, with 9 bases between them. Germline assignment: CDR1 ENHRY and CDR2 SYGVKD.